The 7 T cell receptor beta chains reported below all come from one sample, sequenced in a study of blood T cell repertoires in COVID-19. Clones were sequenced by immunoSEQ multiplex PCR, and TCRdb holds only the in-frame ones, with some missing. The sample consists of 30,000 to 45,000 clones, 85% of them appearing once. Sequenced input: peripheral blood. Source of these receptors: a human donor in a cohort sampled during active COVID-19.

The CDR3 DNA sequence: TGTGCCAGCAGTTTTTCGGGTCAGCCCCAGCATTTT. This translates into CASSFSGQPQHF. This chain links TRBV28 with TRBJ1-5, with D unresolved. The CDR3 covers 12 residues. The V gene lost 3 bases and the J gene lost 6 bases, with 6 bases spanning the gap. Germline values: CDR1 MDHEN, CDR2 SYDVKM.

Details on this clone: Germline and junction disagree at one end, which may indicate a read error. CDR3: CASSQAQTGLREKLFF. The CDR3 bases are TGTGCCAGCAGCCAAGCCCAGACAGGGCTCCGAGAAAAGCTGTTTTTT. The chain employs TRBV14 and TRBJ1-4; 7 bases line up with TRBD1. Per germline, CDR1 SGHDN and CDR2 FVKESK. CDR3 length: 16 residues.

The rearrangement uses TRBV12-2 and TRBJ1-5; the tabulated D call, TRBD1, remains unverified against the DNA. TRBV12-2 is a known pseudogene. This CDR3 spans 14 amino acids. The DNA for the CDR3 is TGTGCAAGTCGCTTACCTCAGGGGCCGAAGCCCCAGCATTTT. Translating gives CASRLPQGPKPQHF.

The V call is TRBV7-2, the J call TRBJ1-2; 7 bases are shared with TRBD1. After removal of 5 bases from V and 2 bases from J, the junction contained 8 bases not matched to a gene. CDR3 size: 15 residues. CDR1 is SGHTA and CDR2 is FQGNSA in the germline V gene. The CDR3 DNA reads TGTGCCAGCAGCCATGGGACAGCGATAAACTATGGCTACACCTTC. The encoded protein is CASSHGTAINYGYTF.

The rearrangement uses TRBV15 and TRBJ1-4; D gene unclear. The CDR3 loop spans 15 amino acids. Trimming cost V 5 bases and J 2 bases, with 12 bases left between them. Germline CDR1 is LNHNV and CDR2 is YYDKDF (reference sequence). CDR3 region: CATSGAEPTNEKLFF. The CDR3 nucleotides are TGTGCCACCAGCGGAGCTGAGCCTACTAATGAAAAACTGTTTTTT.

Here the CDR3 DNA reads TGTGCCAGCAGTTTTCAGGGGTCCTATGGCTACACCTTC. Amino acids: CASSFQGSYGYTF. This rearrangement joins TRBV27 to TRBJ1-2; the D gene is possibly TRBD1 (6 bases). The length of the CDR3 is 13 residues. CDR1 and CDR2 from the germline V gene are MNHEY and SMNVEV (reference sequence). V lost 3 bases and J 4 bases, leaving 9 bases between the germline ends.

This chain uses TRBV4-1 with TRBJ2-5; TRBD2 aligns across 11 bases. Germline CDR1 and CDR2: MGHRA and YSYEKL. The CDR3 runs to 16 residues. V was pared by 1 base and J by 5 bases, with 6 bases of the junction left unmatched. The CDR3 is CASSQVIAGGLETQYF. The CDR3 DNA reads TGCGCCAGCAGCCAAGTAATAGCGGGGGGGCTTGAGACCCAGTACTTC.